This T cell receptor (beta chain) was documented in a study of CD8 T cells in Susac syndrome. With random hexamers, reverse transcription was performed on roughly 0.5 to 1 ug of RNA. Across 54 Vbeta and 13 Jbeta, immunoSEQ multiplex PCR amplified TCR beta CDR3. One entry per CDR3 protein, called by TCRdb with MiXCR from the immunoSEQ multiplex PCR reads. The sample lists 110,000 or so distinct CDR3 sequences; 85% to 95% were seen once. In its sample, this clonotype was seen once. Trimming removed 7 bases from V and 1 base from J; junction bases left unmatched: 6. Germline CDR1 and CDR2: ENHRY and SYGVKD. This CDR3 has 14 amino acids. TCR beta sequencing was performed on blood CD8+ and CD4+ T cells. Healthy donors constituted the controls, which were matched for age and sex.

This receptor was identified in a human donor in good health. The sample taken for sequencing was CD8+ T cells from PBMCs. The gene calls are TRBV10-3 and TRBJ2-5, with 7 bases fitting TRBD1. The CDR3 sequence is CAIKAGGSQETQYF. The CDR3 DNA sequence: TGTGCCATCAAGGCAGGGGGTAGCCAAGAGACCCAGTACTTC.